A single TCR beta chain is shown here with its context. Antigen unknown. The data are from a study of T cell responses to AZD1222 COVID-19 vaccine. General study points: Most donors were white British, females outnumbered males, and clonal diversity was possibly underestimated.

V was pared by 8 bases and J by 3 bases, with 0 bases of the junction left unmatched. The CDR3 contains 11 residues. Germline CDR1 and CDR2: SNHLY and FYNNEI. Method: immunoSEQ multiplex PCR; TCRdb's copy keeps in-frame clones and lacks some. Of 65,000 to 85,000 clones listed, around 89% were seen once; the top ten hold roughly 10%. This receptor was taken from an adult who received the MenACWY meningococcal vaccine as a control. The chain has TRBV2 and TRBJ1-1; TRBD1 aligns across 7 bases. The source material was peripheral blood, sampled 28 days after the second dose of the MenACWY control vaccine. CDR3 protein: CASQGDTEAFF. The CDR3 region has the DNA TGTGCCAGCCAGGGGGACACTGAAGCTTTCTTT.